This TCR beta chain was identified during a study of T cell repertoires in cytomegalovirus infection. The germline V gene has CDR1 SGHVS and CDR2 FQNEAQ. This CDR3 is 12 amino acids long. The V end was cut by 6 bases, the J end by 2 bases, with 7 bases between. TCRdb reanalysed the reads using MiXCR and keeps one entry per CDR3 protein. The sample lists around 540,000 distinct CDR3 sequences, roughly 34% occurring once. This clonotype has only a few counts. Its antigen remains unknown. Sequenced here: cultured PBMCs, sampled from culture after CMV antigen stimulation. The chain carries TRBV7-8 and TRBJ2-5; unclear D gene. The receptor was isolated from a human donor in good health (CMV status not recorded). Some clones in this sample may be carry-over from other donors' samples. CDR3 sequence: CASRRIQETQYF. DNA of the CDR3: TGTGCCAGCAGGCGGATTCAAGAGACCCAGTACTTC.